Detailed here is one T cell receptor (beta chain). Its antigen is still unknown. In every case, the donor was a healthy Caucasian. The data belong to a study of identical twins. One entry per CDR3 protein results from TCRdb running MiXCR on the 5' RACE reads. The sample lists some 1,700,000 distinct CDR3 sequences, 32% occurring once. V was shortened by 6 bases and J by 6 bases, with 18 bases between the two germline ends. This CDR3 spans 15 amino acids. CDR1 is MRHNA and CDR2 is SNTAGT in the germline V gene. Broader study findings: Clonotypes of the beta chain that were abundant in cord blood carried fewer insertions (memory repertoires showed none).

The specimen was cord blood. The sequence was collected from a newborn girl in good health. This sequence joins TRBV6-4 and TRBJ2-4; a possible D gene is TRBD1 (5 bases). The CDR3 loop is CASRPQGFPRNIQYF. In DNA, the CDR3 is TGTGCCAGCAGGCCCCAGGGTTTCCCCAGAAACATTCAGTACTTC.